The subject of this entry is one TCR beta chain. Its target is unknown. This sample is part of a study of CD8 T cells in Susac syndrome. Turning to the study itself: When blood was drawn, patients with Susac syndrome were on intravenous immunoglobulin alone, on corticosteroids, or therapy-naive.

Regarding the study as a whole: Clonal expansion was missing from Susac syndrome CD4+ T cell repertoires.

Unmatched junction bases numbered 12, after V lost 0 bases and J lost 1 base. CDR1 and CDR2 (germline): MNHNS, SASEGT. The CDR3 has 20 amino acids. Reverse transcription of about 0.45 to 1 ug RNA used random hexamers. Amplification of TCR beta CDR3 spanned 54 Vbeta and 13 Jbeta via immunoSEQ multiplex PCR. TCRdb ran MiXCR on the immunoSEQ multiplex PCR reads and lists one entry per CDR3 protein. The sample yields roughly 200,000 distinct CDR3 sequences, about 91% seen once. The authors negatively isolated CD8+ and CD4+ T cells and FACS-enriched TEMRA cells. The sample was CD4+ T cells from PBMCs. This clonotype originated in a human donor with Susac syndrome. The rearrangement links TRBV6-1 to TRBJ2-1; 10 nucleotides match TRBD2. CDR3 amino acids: CASSEAGGTTSGRSYNEQFF. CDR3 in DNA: TGTGCCAGCAGTGAAGCAGGGGGGACGACTAGCGGGCGATCCTACAATGAGCAGTTCTTC.